These 20 T cell receptor beta chains originate from one sample sequenced in a study of T-cell reconstitution after alpha-beta-depleted transplantation in children. Molecular barcoding with unique molecular identifiers was used for the TCRbeta library. TCRdb recomputed calls from the PCR reads with MiXCR, one row per CDR3 protein. The repertoire holds 350,000 to 400,000 distinct CDR3 sequences, 20% seen once, with about 3.8% in the top ten. Sequenced material: PBMCs from the stem cell graft donor, taken from the stem cell graft. The receptor set was obtained from a human donor who donated a stem cell graft to a child with acute myeloid leukemia.

The V gene is TRBV28, the J gene TRBJ2-7; 9 nucleotides match TRBD1. Trimming at V came to 2 bases and at J to 2 bases, leaving 7 bases not matched to a gene. Germline lookup yields CDR1 MDHEN and CDR2 SYDVKM. The CDR3 contains 16 residues. The CDR3 reads CASSLRPGQGPYEQYF. CDR3 DNA sequence: TGTGCCAGCAGTTTAAGACCGGGACAGGGTCCCTACGAGCAGTACTTC.

This clonotype has ten or more counts. This chain connects TRBV20-1 to TRBJ2-3, with D perhaps matching TRBD2 (5 bases). Trimming stripped 3 bases from V and 6 bases from J, with 10 bases between. CDR3 size: 12 residues. Per the germline V gene, CDR1 is DFQATT and CDR2 is SNEGSKA (reference sequence). The CDR3 loop is CSASRAEDTQYF. The CDR3 region has the DNA TGCAGTGCTAGTCGAGCGGAGGATACGCAGTATTTT.

This clonotype was observed a few times. J is TRBJ2-7 and V is TRBV20-1; TRBD2 matches at 8 bases. Germline CDR1 DFQATT, CDR2 SNEGSKA (reference sequence). V trimming: 6 bases; J trimming: 2 bases; junction bases outside the gene matches: 3. CDR3 length equals 12 residues. This CDR3 reads CSAQGLAYEQYF. As DNA, the CDR3 is TGCAGTGCCCAGGGACTAGCCTACGAGCAGTACTTC.

This chain uses TRBV30 with TRBJ2-1; possible D gene TRBD2, 5 bases. The CDR3 totals 13 residues. Per the germline V gene, CDR1 is GTSNPN and CDR2 is SVGIG (reference sequence). With 3 bases removed from V and 6 bases from J, the gap between germline ends came to 12 bases. The DNA of the CDR3 is TGTGCCTGGAGAGGAGCTAGCCTCAATGAGCAGTTCTTC. Protein product: CAWRGASLNEQFF.

This clonotype was observed a handful of times. The V and J genes are TRBV20-1 and TRBJ2-7; 9 bases map to TRBD2. V lost 5 bases, J lost 6 bases, and 17 bases stayed unmatched. The germline gives CDR1 DFQATT, CDR2 SNEGSKA (reference sequence). This CDR3 comprises 16 residues. CDR3 residues: CSADLGLQSGRSEQYF. CDR3 nucleotides: TGCAGTGCTGACCTAGGCCTTCAAAGCGGGAGGAGCGAGCAGTACTTC.

The chain carries TRBV19 and TRBJ2-2, with 14 positions matching TRBD2. CDR3 size: 19 residues. The germline CDR1 and CDR2 sequences are LNHDA and SQIVND (reference sequence). V shed 4 bases, J shed 0 bases, and the junction held 7 bases outside the gene matches. The CDR3 here is CASSTRAGLAGANTGELFF. The CDR3 DNA sequence: TGTGCCAGTAGTACGAGGGCGGGACTAGCGGGAGCGAACACCGGGGAGCTGTTTTTT.

The gene calls are TRBV20-1 and TRBJ2-3; D tentatively reads TRBD1 or TRBD2 (5 bases each). This CDR3 is 15 amino acids long. V lost 0 bases and J lost 5, with 15 bases in between. Germline-derived CDR1 and CDR2 are DFQATT and SNEGSKA (reference sequence). Written as DNA, the CDR3 is TGCAGTGCTAGAGAGGGGACCAGCTCAGGAGATACGCAGTATTTT. Translation gives CSAREGTSSGDTQYF.

The chain recombines TRBV12-3 or TRBV12-4 with TRBJ1-2; 7 nucleotides match TRBD1. The CDR3 contains 15 residues. V dropped 7 bases and J dropped 4; count of bases not matched to a gene: 12. The CDR3 protein is CASTLGTATTYGYTF. The CDR3 nucleotides are TGTGCCAGCACCTTAGGGACAGCCACTACCTATGGCTACACCTTC.

The rearrangement links TRBV20-1 to TRBJ2-7, with 11 bases matching TRBD2. This CDR3 has 13 residues. Germline loops: CDR1 DFQATT, CDR2 SNEGSKA (reference sequence). The V and J ends lost 6 bases and 3 bases, in that order; junction bases with no gene match: 4. Here the CDR3 DNA reads TGCAGTGCCGGGACTAGCGGCTACTACGAGCAGTACTTC. Translating it yields CSAGTSGYYEQYF.

This clonotype has only a few counts. The chain uses TRBV6-5 and TRBJ1-4; 9 bases fit TRBD1. J lost 7 bases, V lost 0 bases, and 9 bases had no gene match. The CDR3 has 17 residues. The germline V gene has CDR1 MNHEY and CDR2 SVGAGI. This CDR3 reads CASSYSSGTGLLEKLFF. Here the CDR3 DNA reads TGTGCCAGCAGTTACTCTTCCGGGACAGGGCTCCTTGAAAAACTGTTTTTT.

The rearrangement uses TRBV5-1 and TRBJ2-7, with 12 bases identical to TRBD2. Germline V gene data show CDR1 as SGHRS and CDR2 as YFSETQ. V gave up 5 bases and J gave up 7 bases; unmatched junction bases: 7. The CDR3 is 14 amino acids. The CDR3 reads CASSLTSGSEEQYF. The CDR3 bases are TGCGCCAGCAGTTTGACTAGCGGGAGCGAGGAGCAGTACTTC.

The rearrangement links TRBV12-3 or TRBV12-4 to TRBJ1-1; the D gene is possibly TRBD1 (5 bases). The V gene lost 3 bases and the J gene lost 4 bases, with 9 bases spanning the gap. This CDR3 has 13 residues. The CDR3 nucleotides are TGTGCCAGCAGTTTTTCAGGGCGCACTGAAGCTTTCTTT. It is translated as CASSFSGRTEAFF.

The V call is TRBV9, the J call TRBJ1-1; maybe TRBD1 (6 bases). The CDR3 spans 14 residues. V was shortened by 5 bases and J by 6 bases, with 17 bases between the two germline ends. Germline CDR1 SGDLS, CDR2 YYNGEE. The CDR3 sequence: CASSQSQGPSEAFF. CDR3 DNA sequence: TGTGCCAGCAGTCAATCACAGGGTCCCTCTGAAGCTTTCTTT. Full variable domain (rest looked up from reference TRBV9 and TRBJ1-1): DSGVTQTPKHLITATGQRVTLRCSPRSGDLSVYWYQQSLDQGLQFLIQYYNGEERAKGNILERFSAQQFPDLHSELNLSSLELGDSALYFCASSQSQGPSEAFFGQGTRLTVV.

The rearrangement uses TRBV4-3 and TRBJ2-1; unclear D gene. V shed 3 bases and J shed 7 bases, with 22 bases lying between them. Looked up from germline, CDR1 is LGHNA and CDR2 is YSLEER. This CDR3 spans 17 amino acids. DNA of the CDR3: TGCGCCAGCAGCCATGCCTTTCCGGTGACTTCGGGTAATGAGCAGTTCTTC. Translated: CASSHAFPVTSGNEQFF.

This chain links TRBV4-2 with TRBJ2-3, with 7 bases matching TRBD2. Trimming removed 1 base from V and 2 bases from J; junction bases left unmatched: 6. Germline assignment: CDR1 LGHNA and CDR2 YNFKEQ. This CDR3 is built from 16 residues. CDR3 nucleotide sequence: TGTGCCAGCAGCCAAGGTGGAGGGAGGGCCACAGATACGCAGTATTTT. This gives the protein CASSQGGGRATDTQYF.

A few counts support this clonotype. The V call is TRBV5-1, the J call TRBJ1-4, with D maybe TRBD1 (6 bases). With 2 bases removed from V and 6 bases from J, the gap between germline ends came to 8 bases. The V gene's germline CDR1 is SGHRS and CDR2 YFSETQ. This CDR3 has 13 amino acids. Written as DNA, the CDR3 is TGCGCCAGCAGCTTTCGACAGGATGAAAAACTGTTTTTT. Encoded protein: CASSFRQDEKLFF. Complete variable domain (other parts from reference TRBV5-1 and TRBJ1-4): KAGVTQTPRYLIKTRGQQVTLSCSPISGHRSVSWYQQTPGQGLQFLFEYFSETQRNKGNFPGRFSGRQFSNSRSEMNVSTLELGDSALYLCASSFRQDEKLFFGSGTQLSVL.

V gene TRBV10-2 combines with J gene TRBJ1-1, with unresolved D. This CDR3 comprises 13 residues. The germline gives CDR1 WSHSY, CDR2 SAAADI. Between the trimmed V and J ends, which lost 3 bases and 5 bases, there was a span of 10 bases. CDR3 in DNA: TGCGCCAGCAGTGAACTTTTTGGGACTGAAGCTTTCTTT. Protein sequence: CASSELFGTEAFF.

V is TRBV3-1 and J is TRBJ2-1; tentatively, D is TRBD2 (6 bases). The CDR3 is 14 residues long. Per germline, CDR1 LGHDT and CDR2 YNNKEL (reference sequence). Deletions cut 4 bases from V and 4 bases from J, with 11 bases between. CDR3 protein: CASSPGLDYNEQFF. CDR3 sequence (DNA): TGTGCCAGCAGCCCGGGACTGGATTACAATGAGCAGTTCTTC.

The V call is TRBV29-1, the J call TRBJ2-3; D is uncertain. Deletions cut 7 bases from V and 3 bases from J, with 5 bases between. The CDR3 is made up of 10 amino acids. The V gene's germline CDR1 is SQVTM and CDR2 ANQGSEA. The CDR3 DNA reads as TGCAGCGGAAAAACAGATACGCAGTATTTT. It translates to CSGKTDTQYF.

This clonotype showed up many times. The chain carries TRBV12-3 or TRBV12-4 and TRBJ2-7, with D unresolved. There are 15 residues in the CDR3. The V end was cut by 4 bases, the J end by 3 bases, with 16 bases between. The CDR3 DNA sequence: TGTGCCAGCAGTTCAACGACATTTGAGAGCTACGAGCAGTACTTC. It encodes CASSSTTFESYEQYF.